This T cell receptor (beta chain) was recovered during a study of regulatory T cells in long-lasting Graves disease. Building the TCR beta libraries relied on iRepertoire HTBI primers, and CDR3 regions underwent Arm-PCR. TCRdb independently ran MiXCR on the multiplex PCR reads; one entry per CDR3 protein. The table has over 400,000 distinct CDR3 sequences, 14% seen once. The CDR3 totals 14 residues. The V end lost 6 bases, the J end lost 4 bases, and 15 bases lay between the germline ends. Time point described: newly diagnosed GD, antithyroid drugs for less than 3 months. Making the TCR library involved RNA that had been extracted from PBMCs. The sample holds many counts of this clonotype. The antigen remains unidentified. General study points: Between persistent patients, about 2,700 public clonotypes were shared, exceeding the roughly 1,000 shared between new patients. Patients whose Graves' disease persisted exhibited lower TCR diversity than those newly diagnosed.

The same data also went into a second study, on T cells in Graves' hyperthyroidism and ophthalmopathy. That source adds: Thyroid ultrasound and orbital computed tomography, with clinical symptoms and serum thyroxine and TRAb, informed diagnoses. Using the HTBI primer set, a first-round RT-PCR was run on the TCR CDR3.

V is TRBV12-3 or TRBV12-4 and J is TRBJ1-2; D call uncertain. The material sequenced was peripheral blood mononuclear cells (PBMCs), taken at new diagnosis, from a patient treated with antithyroid drugs. This receptor was identified in a woman aged 50 to 60 with Graves disease. The CDR3 nucleotides read TGTGCCAGCAGCCCCCAGAGGGCGTCCTATGGCTACACCTTC. This gives the protein CASSPQRASYGYTF.